A single sample gave rise to the 27 T cell receptor beta chains below, sequenced in a study of shared clonotypes between healthy human individuals. Libraries were prepared by immunoSEQ multiplex PCR; TCRdb keeps only in-frame clonotypes and omits some of them. The sample consists of more than 2,000,000 clones, roughly 93% of them appearing once. What was sequenced was naive CD4+ T cells from PBMCs. Specified subset: CD45RA+ positively selected. The origin of the receptors is a man aged 18 to 35 in good health. Some clones in this sample may be carry-over from other donors' samples.

The rearrangement joins TRBV5-4 to TRBJ2-1; D is perhaps TRBD2 (6 bases). Trimming removed 4 bases at V and 6 bases at J, with 17 bases between. The CDR3 extends over 15 amino acids. Germline CDR1 and CDR2: SGHNT and YYREEE (reference sequence). This CDR3 is CASSGRRAYSNEQFF. The DNA of the CDR3 is TGTGCCAGCAGCGGACGGAGGGCCTATAGCAATGAGCAGTTCTTC.

The CDR3 DNA reads as TGTGCCAGCAGCTTGGCAGGCGTGGGGTATGGCTACACCTTC. It codes for CASSLAGVGYGYTF. The rearrangement joins TRBV11-2 to TRBJ1-2; D not certain. Per the germline V gene, CDR1 is SGHAT and CDR2 is FQNNGV. Trimming pared 3 bases from V and 5 bases from J, leaving 13 bases between. CDR3 length equals 14 residues.

This chain joins TRBV6-6 and TRBJ2-3; 8 bases are shared with TRBD1. The length of the CDR3 is 15 residues. The germline V gene encodes CDR1 MNHNY and CDR2 SVGAGI (reference sequence). J gave up 6 bases and V 0 bases, and 5 bases lay outside the gene matches. This CDR3 is CASSYSQGAADTQYF. The CDR3 DNA is TGTGCCAGCAGTTACTCGCAGGGGGCGGCGGATACGCAGTATTTT.

Here the CDR3 reads CSVGNSFDSPLHF. The CDR3, as DNA: TGCAGCGTTGGGAACAGTTTTGATTCACCCCTCCACTTT. The V call is TRBV29-1, the J call TRBJ1-6; D gene ambiguous. Germline V gene sequence: CDR1 SQVTM, CDR2 ANQGSEA. The CDR3 is made up of 13 amino acids. Deletions cut 4 bases from V and 8 bases from J, with 12 bases between.

J is TRBJ2-7 and V is TRBV15, with 12 bases aligning to TRBD1. The germline V gene encodes CDR1 LNHNV and CDR2 YYDKDF (reference sequence). The J segment lost 4 bases and the V segment lost 4 bases, leaving 8 bases of the junction unmatched. This CDR3 contains 16 residues. CDR3 nucleotides: TGTGCCACCAGCAAGGCCGGGACAGGGGGCATGTACGAGCAGTACTTC. Translation: CATSKAGTGGMYEQYF. The full variable domain, in which reference TRBV15 and TRBJ2-7 provide the parts outside the CDR3, is DAMVIQNPRYQVTQFGKPVTLSCSQTLNHNVMYWYQQKSSQAPKLLFHYYDKDFNNEADTPDNFQSRRPNTSFCFLDIRSPGLGDTAMYLCATSKAGTGGMYEQYFGPGTRLTVT.

This chain connects TRBV28 to TRBJ1-2; TRBD1 matches at 8 bases. The CDR3 has 15 residues. Per the germline V gene, CDR1 is MDHEN and CDR2 is SYDVKM. The V and J ends lost 4 bases and 6 bases, in that order; junction bases with no gene match: 10. The DNA of the CDR3 is TGTGCCAGCAGTTCCCCCGACAGGGGACTCAATGGCTACACCTTC. Its translation is CASSSPDRGLNGYTF.

In this sample, this clone turned up once. This specimen includes other DNA sequences encoding the same CDR3. The chain recombines TRBV5-1 with TRBJ1-2; 7 bases line up with TRBD1. Germline V lookup: CDR1 SGHRS, CDR2 YFSETQ. The length of the CDR3 is 14 residues. After removal of 0 bases from V and 7 bases from J, the junction contained 6 bases not matched to a gene. CDR3 nucleotide sequence: TGCGCCAGCAGCTTGGCCGGAACAGGGGTTGGCTACACCTTC. This codes for CASSLAGTGVGYTF.

V usage is TRBV7-2 and J usage is TRBJ2-5; 9 bases agree with TRBD2. In germline, CDR1 is SGHTA, CDR2 FQGNSA. V was clipped by 2 bases and J by 4 bases; unmatched bases: 5. The CDR3 contains 15 residues. DNA for the CDR3: TGTGCCAGCAGCTTATCGGGACTAGCTGCAGAGACCCAGTACTTC. Translated: CASSLSGLAAETQYF.

A single count supports this clone. The chain recombines TRBV7-2 with TRBJ2-1, with a weak D call TRBD1 (6 bases). CDR3 size: 13 residues. CDR1 and CDR2 from the germline V gene are SGHTA and FQGNSA. V gave up 1 base and J gave up 10 bases, with 11 bases separating them. The CDR3 DNA reads as TGTGCCAGCAGCTTAGGTCAGGGGAGAGAGCAGTTCTTC. Protein: CASSLGQGREQFF.

The rearrangement uses TRBV18 and TRBJ1-5; D unresolved. Trimming cost V 6 bases and J 5 bases, with 14 bases left between them. Germline CDR1 KGHSH, CDR2 LQKENI. The length of the CDR3 is 14 residues. CDR3 in DNA: TGTGCCAGCTCGGGATCGACCCGAGATCAGCCCCAGCATTTT. This codes for CASSGSTRDQPQHF.

This clone was detected once. This rearrangement joins TRBV5-1 to TRBJ2-5, with D perhaps assigned TRBD1 or TRBD2 (6 bases each). Trimming left V 4 bases short and J 5 bases short, with 21 bases between. Per the germline V gene, CDR1 is SGHRS and CDR2 is YFSETQ. The length of the CDR3 is 16 residues. CDR3 region: CASSVTGTSRGETQYF. The CDR3 DNA reads TGCGCCAGCAGCGTAACCGGGACATCCCGGGGGGAGACCCAGTACTTC.

The gene calls are TRBV25-1 and TRBJ1-1; D gene ambiguous. The CDR3 is 12 amino acids. CDR1 MGHDK and CDR2 SYGVNS come from the germline V gene. The V gene lost 4 bases and the J gene lost 5 bases, with 8 bases spanning the gap. The chain's CDR3 is CASSGVYTEAFF. CDR3 in DNA: TGTGCCAGCAGTGGGGTATATACTGAAGCTTTCTTT.

This clone has only one observation. This chain connects TRBV30 to TRBJ2-1, with D perhaps being TRBD1 or TRBD2 (5 bases each). V was shortened by 3 bases and J by 2 bases, with 8 bases between the two germline ends. The CDR3 length is 13 residues. Germline loops: CDR1 GTSNPN, CDR2 SVGIG (reference sequence). CDR3 sequence (DNA): TGTGCCTGGAGGCCGGGACCCTACAATGAGCAGTTCTTC. Protein product: CAWRPGPYNEQFF.

In this sample, this clone turned up once. The chain uses TRBV6-1 and TRBJ1-5, with 7 bases aligning to TRBD1. The CDR3 sequence is 14 residues long. V lost 7 bases, J lost 7 bases, and 10 bases stayed unmatched. The germline V gene has CDR1 MNHNS and CDR2 SASEGT. The CDR3 reads CASTLRGVGQPQHF. CDR3 sequence (DNA): TGTGCCAGCACTCTCAGGGGGGTCGGCCAGCCCCAGCATTTT.

The V and J genes are TRBV28 and TRBJ1-2, with D tentatively TRBD1 (5 bases). The CDR3 covers 13 residues. The V end was cut by 6 bases, the J end by 7 bases, with 15 bases between. Per the germline V gene, CDR1 is MDHEN and CDR2 is SYDVKM. The CDR3 DNA is TGTGCCAGCAGGGGTCAAGGGGAGGGTGGCTACACCTTC. Protein product: CASRGQGEGGYTF.

This sequence joins TRBV28 and TRBJ2-1; 12 bases are shared with TRBD2. This CDR3 is 17 amino acids long. Germline values: CDR1 MDHEN, CDR2 SYDVKM. The trim removed 5 bases at V and 10 bases at J, leaving 15 bases unmatched. DNA of the CDR3: TGTGCCAGCAGTGGTATTCTAGCGGGAGGGCCCCCGTACGAGCAGTTCTTC. Translation gives CASSGILAGGPPYEQFF.

In regard to this clone: This CDR3 is also generated by other DNA sequences in the sample. V gene TRBV10-3 combines with J gene TRBJ2-5; TRBD1 aligns across 7 bases. The germline CDR1 and CDR2 sequences are ENHRY and SYGVKD. The CDR3 has 13 amino acids. V trimming: 4 bases; J trimming: 2 bases; junction bases outside the gene matches: 1. The CDR3 nucleotides read TGTGCCATCAGTGCGGGACAGCAAGAGACCCAGTACTTC. It yields the protein CAISAGQQETQYF.

This clone was recorded only once. The CDR3 coding sequence is TGTGCCAGCAGTCCAAGACAGGGTGTATGGTCACCCCTCCACTTT. Translating it yields CASSPRQGVWSPLHF. The chain uses TRBV6-5 and TRBJ1-6; 7 nucleotides match TRBD1. This CDR3 comprises 15 residues. Germline values: CDR1 MNHEY, CDR2 SVGAGI. Trimming took 5 bases from V and 10 from J; bases not matched to a gene: 11.

This rearrangement joins TRBV19 to TRBJ2-6, with 8 nucleotides matching TRBD1. This CDR3 comprises 19 residues. CDR1 LNHDA and CDR2 SQIVND come from the germline V gene (reference sequence). V lost 6 bases and J lost 0; bases outside the gene matches: 13. The CDR3 region has the DNA TGTGCCAGTAGGCCCGGGACAGGCAGGGAGAGCTCTGGGGCCAACGTCCTGACTTTC. Its translation is CASRPGTGRESSGANVLTF.

The rearrangement links TRBV19 to TRBJ2-3, with 7 bases lining up with TRBD1. CDR1 LNHDA and CDR2 SQIVND come from the germline V gene (reference sequence). This CDR3 comprises 17 residues. Trimming at V came to 6 bases and at J to 0 bases, leaving 12 bases not matched to a gene. The chain's CDR3 is CASRDRGHPQSTDTQYF. DNA of the CDR3: TGTGCCAGTAGGGATAGGGGGCACCCGCAGAGCACAGATACGCAGTATTTT. Drawing the rest from reference TRBV19 and TRBJ2-3, the complete variable domain is DGGITQSPKYLFRKEGQNVTLSCEQNLNHDAMYWYRQDPGQGLRLIYYSQIVNDFQKGDIAEGYSVSREKKESFPLTVTSAQKNPTAFYLCASRDRGHPQSTDTQYFGPGTRLTVL.

This chain links TRBV29-1 with TRBJ1-2; D remains ambiguous. The CDR3 contains 11 residues. The germline V gene encodes CDR1 SQVTM and CDR2 ANQGSEA. The CDR3 reads CGTAANYGYTF. The CDR3 region has the DNA TGCGGTACTGCAGCTAACTATGGCTACACCTTC.

The CDR3 protein is CASSAGRAASGRYEQYF. In DNA, the CDR3 is TGTGCCAGCAGCGCTGGGCGTGCGGCTAGCGGGAGGTACGAGCAGTACTTC. The chain uses TRBV9 and TRBJ2-7; TRBD2 matches 11 bases. The CDR3 sequence is 17 residues long. Per the germline V gene, CDR1 is SGDLS and CDR2 is YYNGEE. V was clipped by 3 bases and J by 4 bases; unmatched bases: 12.

This sequence joins TRBV7-2 and TRBJ2-3, with 12 bases matching TRBD2. From germline, CDR1 is SGHTA and CDR2 FQGNSA. The CDR3 extends over 15 amino acids. V shed 5 bases, J shed 6 bases, and the junction held 6 bases outside the gene matches. The CDR3 protein is CASSLTSGRWDTQYF. DNA for the CDR3: TGTGCCAGCAGCCTTACTAGCGGGAGGTGGGATACGCAGTATTTT.

The chain couples TRBV18 to TRBJ2-2, with D uncertain. V shed 2 bases and J shed 6 bases, with 16 bases lying between them. Per the germline V gene, CDR1 is KGHSH and CDR2 is LQKENI. The CDR3 runs to 16 residues. The CDR3 DNA is TGTGCCAGCTCACCAACGTTAGCCGGTCTGGCCGGGGAGCTGTTTTTT. This encodes CASSPTLAGLAGELFF.

The chain links TRBV6-5 to TRBJ2-5; D gene unclear. The germline CDR1 and CDR2 sequences are MNHEY and SVGAGI. Trimming took off 9 bases at V and 1 base at J, with 18 bases between the two ends. This CDR3 has 15 amino acids. CDR3 amino acids: CASSGRKRAQETQYF. CDR3 coding DNA: TGTGCCAGTTCCGGACGGAAGAGAGCCCAAGAGACCCAGTACTTC.

The rearrangement links TRBV28 to TRBJ1-4; D is uncertain. The V end was cut by 6 bases, the J end by 8 bases, with 16 bases between. The CDR3 runs to 14 residues. Germline values: CDR1 MDHEN, CDR2 SYDVKM. CDR3 nucleotides: TGTGCCAGCAGCCAACGGTCTGCCAACGAAAAACTGTTTTTT. Encoded protein: CASSQRSANEKLFF.

The chain uses TRBV9 and TRBJ2-1; D uncertain. Trimming removed 1 base at V and 0 bases at J, with 8 bases between. The CDR3 spans 15 residues. Germline CDR1 is SGDLS and CDR2 is YYNGEE. CDR3 region: CASSVHWGSYNEQFF. The CDR3 DNA follows: TGTGCCAGCAGCGTACACTGGGGCTCCTACAATGAGCAGTTCTTC. The whole variable domain, remainder taken from reference TRBV9 and TRBJ2-1, is DSGVTQTPKHLITATGQRVTLRCSPRSGDLSVYWYQQSLDQGLQFLIQYYNGEERAKGNILERFSAQQFPDLHSELNLSSLELGDSALYFCASSVHWGSYNEQFFGPGTRLTVL.